This TCR beta chain is drawn from a study of blood T cell repertoires in COVID-19. CDR1 and CDR2 (germline): SGHDT, YYEEEE. V was trimmed by 4 bases and J by 2 bases, leaving 7 bases between them. This CDR3 has 12 amino acids. Authors' methods: Scientists estimated how many nucleated cells there were by amplifying reference gene primers. Sequencing used immunoSEQ multiplex PCR; TCRdb keeps in-frame clones, though not all of them. V and J calls and clone size come straight from that table; D and trimming were deduced from the DNA. The data show 5,000 to 6,500 clones, with roughly four fifths seen just once and roughly 15% held by the top ten.

What was sequenced was peripheral blood. The V gene is TRBV5-6, the J gene TRBJ2-7; D is perhaps TRBD1 (5 bases). This TCR was sampled from a man aged 60 to 75 with acute or convalescent COVID-19. CDR3 nucleotide sequence: TGTGCCAGCAGCCGACAGACCTACGAGCAGTACTTC. Its translation: CASSRQTYEQYF.